Listed below are T cell receptor beta chains from one sample, sequenced in a study of long-term antiretroviral therapy in people with HIV. The assay was immunoSEQ multiplex PCR, and TCRdb's table has in-frame clones only and misses some. The repertoire holds under 30,000 clones, with roughly 86% as singletons. The source material was unsorted PBMCs, sampled 4.4 years after starting antiretroviral therapy. All receptors come from a young man with HIV. Each CDR3 is given with its conserved first and last residue. The D gene is left open where the match is weak. Size values are once, few and many counts, or a class for expanded clones, and some rows have none.

-	15	-	TRBJ2-2	TRBV5-1	TGCGCCAGCAGCCCCCAGCTTCCGAACACCGGGGAGCTGTTTTTT	CASSPQLPNTGELFF
-	13	TRBD1	TRBJ2-3	TRBV6-1	TGTGCCTGCGTCAAGACAGGGTTGGATACGCAGTATTTT	CACVKTGLDTQYF
-	14	TRBD1	TRBJ1-2	TRBV10-3	TGTGCCATCACCCCGACAGGGGGTGGCTATGGCTACACCTTC	CAITPTGGGYGYTF
-	17	-	TRBJ1-1	TRBV28	TGTGCCAGCAGTGGGGATGCGGGGGGGGTTCGGAACACTGAAGCTTTCTTT	CASSGDAGGVRNTEAFF
-	15	-	TRBJ1-4	TRBV6-1	TGTGCCAGCAAGGGCAGCTTTGCAACTAATGAAAAACTGTTTTTT	CASKGSFATNEKLFF
-	15	TRBD2	TRBJ2-3	TRBV19	TGTGCCAGTAGTGTACTAGCGGGGGGGCCAGATACGCAGTATTTT	CASSVLAGGPDTQYF
-	16	TRBD1	TRBJ1-1	TRBV6-1	TGTGCCAGCAGTGAATTCCTTGGACAGGGGAACACTGAAGCTTTCTTT	CASSEFLGQGNTEAFF
-	16	-	TRBJ1-2	TRBV6-6	TGTGCCAGCAGTTACTCGAATCGGGGGACTAACTATGGCTACACCTTC	CASSYSNRGTNYGYTF
once	15	TRBD2	TRBJ2-1	TRBV5-1	TGCGCCAGCAGCTTGGTAGCTAGCGGGCCGATTGAGCAGTTCTTC	CASSLVASGPIEQFF
-	14	-	TRBJ2-7	TRBV11-2	TGTGCCAGCAGCTCGTACAAAGGGGGCTACGAGCAGTACTTC	CASSSYKGGYEQYF
once	15	-	TRBJ1-4	TRBV7-9	TGTGCCAGCAGCTTACAGACAGGTGTTAATGAAAAACTGTTTTTT	CASSLQTGVNEKLFF
-	15	-	TRBJ2-7	TRBV10-2	TGCGCCAGCAGTGAGACAACACTCGTTCAGTACGAGCAGTACTTC	CASSETTLVQYEQYF
-	13	-	TRBJ2-7	TRBV27	TGTGCCAGCACGTTCTTAGGGGCGGACGAGCAGTACTTC	CASTFLGADEQYF
-	15	TRBD1	TRBJ1-3	TRBV18	TGTGCCAGCTCACCACCAACAGGGGGCGGAAACACCATATATTTT	CASSPPTGGGNTIYF